The rows below give T cell receptor beta chains drawn from one sample of a study of control samples from healthy donors and cancer patients. Assay used: immunoSEQ multiplex PCR; TCRdb lists only in-frame clones, some missing. This table holds around 99,000 clones, around 89% found once. The sequenced sample was blood. The receptor set was obtained from a woman aged 50 to 60 in good health. Each CDR3 is given without its conserved first and last residue. D genes are given only for firm matches. Some rows mark clone size as missing; the rest say once, few, many or name a class of expanded clone.

size	J	D	V	CDR3
.	TRBJ1-6	.	TRBV30	AWSGKFTYNSPLH
.	TRBJ2-7	TRBD2	TRBV5-1	ASALTSGVSYEQY
once	TRBJ1-1	.	TRBV30	AWSYDRGTEAF
.	TRBJ1-2	.	TRBV25-1	ASSDRVYGYT
.	TRBJ2-2	TRBD1	TRBV5-1	ASIATTGSRTGELF
.	TRBJ2-1	TRBD2	TRBV7-7	ASSSLAGSYNEQF
.	TRBJ2-7	.	TRBV10-3	AISYTGNVEQY
.	TRBJ2-3	TRBD2	TRBV7-2	ASSLVSVRRESQTDTQY
.	TRBJ2-5	.	TRBV7-3	ASSVASRETQY
.	TRBJ2-7	TRBD1	TRBV5-8	ASSLGQAPAEEQY
.	TRBJ1-1	.	TRBV18	ASSKVQGQNTEAF
.	TRBJ2-5	.	TRBV5-1	ASSLDRQETQY
.	TRBJ2-2	TRBD2	TRBV7-8	ASNHGGGYTGELF
.	TRBJ2-3	.	TRBV12-3/TRBV12-4	ASSFQGDTQY
.	TRBJ1-4	.	TRBV6-6	ASSYSATESGEKLF
.	TRBJ1-6	.	TRBV5-1	ASSLDGNSPLH
.	TRBJ1-2	.	TRBV12-1	ASSLSRHSPNGYT
once	TRBJ2-7	.	TRBV30	AWGEDDHEQY
.	TRBJ1-1	.	TRBV19	ASSITGDTEAF
.	TRBJ2-5	.	TRBV11-1	ASSLEGSSIRAQY
.	TRBJ2-7	.	TRBV9	ASSALVGEQY
.	TRBJ1-4	TRBD1	TRBV7-2	ASSLARDRGTEKLF
.	TRBJ1-2	TRBD1	TRBV11-2	ASSLTAGGWYGYT
.	TRBJ2-3	TRBD2	TRBV6-5	ASSYRGGAGTDTQY
few	TRBJ2-3	.	TRBV2	ASKQVGGNTDTQY
.	TRBJ2-3	TRBD1	TRBV19	ASSPRQGADTQY
.	TRBJ2-2	.	TRBV24-1	ATSPSYTGELF
.	TRBJ2-2	.	TRBV27	ACGLALGPTGELF
.	TRBJ1-3	TRBD1	TRBV7-2	ASSIDRGKGNTIY
.	TRBJ1-2	.	TRBV29-1	SVQGFGGYT
.	TRBJ1-2	.	TRBV27	ASSLTRGVGFGGYT
.	TRBJ1-1	.	TRBV30	AWSPGLQGKKLMNTEAF
.	TRBJ1-4	TRBD1	TRBV19	ASSPPGQGDEKLF
once	TRBJ2-7	TRBD1	TRBV18	ASSQDRGEQY
.	TRBJ2-6	.	TRBV7-3	ASSLIGASGANVLT
once	TRBJ2-7	.	TRBV2	ASSEPYLYEQY
once	TRBJ1-3	.	TRBV7-3	ASSPGWLSGNTIY
.	TRBJ2-5	.	TRBV10-2	ASSQGPRGGETQY
.	TRBJ1-3	.	TRBV3-1/TRBV3-2	ASSHTTGTKGNTIY
.	TRBJ1-1	TRBD1	TRBV30	AWSPPNRGGAF
.	TRBJ1-1	.	TRBV5-1	ASSLGGYRAIIEAF